The 17 T cell receptor beta chains presented below share a single source sample, sequenced in a study of radiation and T cells in renal cell carcinoma. Using immunoSEQ multiplex PCR, the repertoire was profiled, and TCRdb retains in-frame clones only, with some absent. This sample has 15,000 to 20,000 clones; approximately 48% occur once, and the top ten carry around 43%. Treatment: 15 Gy SBRT to primary tumor, nephrectomy 4 weeks later. The material was tumor tissue, obtained from a patient whose treatment included radiotherapy and nephrectomy. The receptors stem from a woman aged 55-69 years with renal cell carcinoma.

The genes are TRBV2 and TRBJ2-5; 11 positions match TRBD2. Per the germline V gene, CDR1 is SNHLY and CDR2 is FYNNEI. The CDR3 is 17 residues long. Germline trimming cut 4 bases from V and 5 bases from J; bases unmatched to any gene: 12. The CDR3 sequence: CASSGLGSGGAGETQYF. The CDR3, as DNA: TGTGCCAGCAGTGGTCTGGGTAGCGGGGGGGCCGGGGAGACCCAGTACTTC.

V and J are TRBV7-9 and TRBJ2-7; 7 positions match TRBD1. Unmatched junction bases numbered 4, after V lost 5 bases and J lost 6 bases. CDR3 length: 12 amino acids. CDR1 SEHNR and CDR2 FQNEAQ come from the germline V gene (reference sequence). The CDR3 sequence: CASSLWTGEQYF. The CDR3 region has the DNA TGTGCCAGCAGCCTCTGGACAGGCGAGCAGTACTTC.

In this sample, this clone turned up a few times. The genes are TRBV7-2 and TRBJ1-5; D not resolved. Trimming removed 3 bases from V and 3 bases from J, with 9 bases in between. The CDR3 contains 14 residues. The V gene's germline CDR1 is SGHTA and CDR2 FQGNSA. CDR3 DNA sequence: TGTGCCAGCAGCTTGCGAGGGCACAATCAGCCCCAGCATTTT. It codes for CASSLRGHNQPQHF.

J is TRBJ2-3 and V is TRBV4-3; 7 positions agree with TRBD1. The CDR3 spans 13 residues. The V gene end was trimmed by 1 base and the J gene end by 7 bases; junction bases not matched to a gene: 2. From germline, CDR1 is LGHNA and CDR2 YSLEER. In DNA form, the CDR3 reads TGCGCCAGCAGCCAAGGGGACAGCAATACGCAGTATTTT. Encoded protein: CASSQGDSNTQYF.

The rearrangement links TRBV19 to TRBJ2-5, with D possibly matching TRBD1 (7 bases). CDR3 length equals 13 residues. Germline V gene sequence: CDR1 LNHDA, CDR2 SQIVND (reference sequence). V dropped 7 bases and J dropped 5 bases, with 14 bases sitting between them. CDR3 protein: CASTPEGAETQYF. The CDR3 DNA follows: TGTGCCAGTACCCCGGAGGGGGCGGAGACCCAGTACTTC.

V usage is TRBV10-3 and J usage is TRBJ2-7; 7 bases fit TRBD1. The ends lost 10 bases at V and 2 bases at J; junction bases unmatched: 11. This CDR3 region has 14 residues. The germline gives CDR1 ENHRY, CDR2 SYGVKD. The CDR3 coding sequence is TGTGCCAGCATTTCTCTTGGGACAGCCTACGAGCAGTACTTC. This sequence encodes CASISLGTAYEQYF.

This sequence joins TRBV7-2 and TRBJ2-7; 13 bases are a match to TRBD2. CDR1 and CDR2 from the germline V gene are SGHTA and FQGNSA. The junction had 5 bases not matched to a gene; V was cut back by 5 bases and J by 4 bases. The CDR3 is 15 amino acids. The CDR3 DNA reads TGTGCCAGCAGCCCGCGGACTAGCGGGAGTTACGAGCAGTACTTC. It specifies CASSPRTSGSYEQYF.

The sample holds one count of this clone. This rearrangement joins TRBV7-3 to TRBJ2-7, with 10 positions matching TRBD2. Trimming cost V 5 bases and J 1 base; bases outside gene matches: 5. The CDR3 is 15 residues long. Germline assignment: CDR1 SGHTA and CDR2 FQGTGA. Written as DNA, the CDR3 is TGTGCCAGCAGCCCCGGACTAGCGGCTTCCTACGAGCAGTACTTC. This encodes CASSPGLAASYEQYF.

The chain couples TRBV9 to TRBJ1-4, with 10 bases aligning to TRBD1. Germline V gives CDR1 SGDLS, CDR2 YYNGEE. CDR3 length: 17 residues. V lost 4 bases and J lost 1; bases outside the gene matches: 7. The DNA for the CDR3 is TGTGCCAGCAGCCTCGGGACAGGGGTTGGAACTAATGAAAAACTGTTTTTT. Translating gives CASSLGTGVGTNEKLFF.

The chain uses TRBV6-1 and TRBJ1-4; TRBD1 is a possible D gene (6 bases). Trimming took 3 bases from V and 2 from J, leaving 13 bases between them. The CDR3 runs 16 residues. The germline V gene encodes CDR1 MNHNS and CDR2 SASEGT. This chain's CDR3 is CASSDRGGLTNEKLFF. CDR3 DNA sequence: TGTGCCAGCAGTGACCGAGGGGGGCTGACTAATGAAAAACTGTTTTTT.

This sequence joins TRBV4-3 and TRBJ1-2; tentatively, D is TRBD1 (5 bases). This CDR3 region has 16 residues. The V and J ends lost 5 bases and 0 bases respectively, with 16 bases between them. Per germline, CDR1 LGHNA and CDR2 YSLEER. This CDR3 reads CASSLHPQGSNYGYTF. CDR3 in DNA: TGCGCCAGCAGCTTACACCCCCAGGGCTCTAACTATGGCTACACCTTC.

This sequence joins TRBV9 and TRBJ1-2; 7 nucleotides line up with TRBD1. Germline loops: CDR1 SGDLS, CDR2 YYNGEE. V shed 0 bases and J 5 bases; nucleotides not matched to a gene: 4. The CDR3 totals 14 residues. CDR3 in DNA: TGTGCCAGCAGCGTAGGGGCAGGGGGGTATGGCTACACCTTC. This encodes CASSVGAGGYGYTF.

This clone has more than one count but fewer than ten. The chain joins TRBV14 to TRBJ2-7; D is uncertain. Deletions cut 0 bases from V and 1 base from J, with 16 bases between. Germline V gene sequence: CDR1 SGHDN, CDR2 FVKESK. The CDR3 spans 17 residues. The CDR3 loop is CASSQDYGRRRSYEQYF. For the CDR3, the DNA is TGTGCCAGCAGCCAAGATTATGGGCGACGACGGTCCTACGAGCAGTACTTC.

The chain carries TRBV7-9 and TRBJ1-2; TRBD1 is a possible D gene (5 bases). This CDR3 has 15 amino acids. V lost 0 bases and J 2 bases, leaving 10 bases between the germline ends. Germline-derived CDR1 and CDR2 are SEHNR and FQNEAQ (reference sequence). The CDR3 region is CASSLAGVGNYGYTF. The CDR3 DNA is TGTGCCAGCAGCTTAGCGGGGGTCGGCAACTATGGCTACACCTTC.

A single count supports this clone. CDR3 sequence (DNA): TGTGCCAGCAGCTCCGGGACCCTGGAGGACACCATATATTTT. Translated: CASSSGTLEDTIYF. This chain connects TRBV6-1 to TRBJ1-3, with D maybe TRBD1 (5 bases). With 6 bases removed from V and 8 bases from J, the gap between germline ends came to 17 bases. Germline CDR1 reads MNHNS; CDR2 reads SASEGT. This CDR3 is 14 amino acids long.

The chain has TRBV2 and TRBJ1-2; a weak D match, TRBD1 (5 bases). Germline CDR1 SNHLY, CDR2 FYNNEI. V lost 4 bases and J lost 3, with 12 bases in between. The CDR3 loop spans 14 amino acids. The CDR3 DNA sequence: TGTGCCAGCAGTGCCGGAGAAGGGGACTATGGCTACACCTTC. This codes for CASSAGEGDYGYTF.

By proportion, this clone is medium-sized (0.01 to 0.1%). The chain joins TRBV6-5 to TRBJ2-3, with TRBD2 identical over 13 bases. The CDR3 covers 16 residues. Germline V gene lookup returns CDR1 MNHEY and CDR2 SVGAGI. Losses at the gene ends were 1 base for V and 5 bases for J; bases not matched to a gene: 3. In DNA, the CDR3 is TGTGCCAGCAGTTACTTAACTAGCGGGGGGGGAGATACGCAGTATTTT. Translating gives CASSYLTSGGGDTQYF.